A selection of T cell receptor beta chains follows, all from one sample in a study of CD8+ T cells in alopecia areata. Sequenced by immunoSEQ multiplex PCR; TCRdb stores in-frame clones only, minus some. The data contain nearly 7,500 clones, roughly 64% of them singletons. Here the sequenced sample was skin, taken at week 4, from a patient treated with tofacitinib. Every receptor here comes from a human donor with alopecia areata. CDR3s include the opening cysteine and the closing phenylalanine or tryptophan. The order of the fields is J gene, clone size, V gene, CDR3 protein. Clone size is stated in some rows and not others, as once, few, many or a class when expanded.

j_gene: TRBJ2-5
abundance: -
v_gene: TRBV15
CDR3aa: CATSRAAETQYF

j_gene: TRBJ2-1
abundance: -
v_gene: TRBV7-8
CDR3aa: CASSYNYNEQFF

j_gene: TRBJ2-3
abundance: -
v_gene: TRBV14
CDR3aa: CASSKGQGVWGTDTQYF

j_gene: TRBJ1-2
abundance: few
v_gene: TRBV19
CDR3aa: CASRDNYGYTF

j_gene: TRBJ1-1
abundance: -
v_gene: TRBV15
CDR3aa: CATSSPGSTAEAFF

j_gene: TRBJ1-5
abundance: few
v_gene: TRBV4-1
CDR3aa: CASSQVWGTSNQPQHF

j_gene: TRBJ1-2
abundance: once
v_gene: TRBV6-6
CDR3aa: CASSPQGQYGYTF

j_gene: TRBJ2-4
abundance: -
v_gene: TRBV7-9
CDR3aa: CASSHPGTGMNIQYF

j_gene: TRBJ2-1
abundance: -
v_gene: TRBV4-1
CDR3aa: CASSQEAGTSGRALPYNEQFF

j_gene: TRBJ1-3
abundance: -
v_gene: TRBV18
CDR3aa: CASSPRYSPSGNTIYF

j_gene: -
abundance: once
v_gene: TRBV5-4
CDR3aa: CASSLAVLSGGSDEQYF

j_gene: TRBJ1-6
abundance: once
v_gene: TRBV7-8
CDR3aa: CASSLGRGSSPLHF

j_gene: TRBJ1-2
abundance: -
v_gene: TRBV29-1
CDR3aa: CSVADRGRGGGYTF

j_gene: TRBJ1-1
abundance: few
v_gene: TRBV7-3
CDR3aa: CASSLTGTPRRGDGNTEAFF

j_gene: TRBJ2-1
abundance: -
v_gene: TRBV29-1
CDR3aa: CSGQRGDNEQFF

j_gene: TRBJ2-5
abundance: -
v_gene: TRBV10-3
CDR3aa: CAIRGNSGATEYQETQYF

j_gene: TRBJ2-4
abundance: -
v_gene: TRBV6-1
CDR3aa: CASSEDSGGAKNIQYF

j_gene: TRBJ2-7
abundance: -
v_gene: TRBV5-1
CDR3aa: CASRRDSTTYEQYF

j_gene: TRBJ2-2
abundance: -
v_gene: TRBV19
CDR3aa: CASSTTGVGHTGELFF

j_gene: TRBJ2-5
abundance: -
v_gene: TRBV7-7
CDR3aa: CASSETLASETQYF

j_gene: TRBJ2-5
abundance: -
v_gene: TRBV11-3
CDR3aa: CASSLIGLQETQYF

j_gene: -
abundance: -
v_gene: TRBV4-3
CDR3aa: CASSQALPQKLAGAYEQYF

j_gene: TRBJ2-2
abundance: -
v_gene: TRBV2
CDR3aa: CASSWTATGELFF

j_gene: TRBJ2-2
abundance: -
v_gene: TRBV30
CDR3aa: CAWSRTGSSGELFF

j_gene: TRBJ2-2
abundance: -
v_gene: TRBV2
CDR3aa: CASSGGRESETGELFF

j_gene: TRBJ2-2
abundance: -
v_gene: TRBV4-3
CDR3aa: CASSQAGQGWNTGELFF

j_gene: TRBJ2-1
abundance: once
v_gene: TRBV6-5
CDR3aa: CASSYFGLAGPNEQFF

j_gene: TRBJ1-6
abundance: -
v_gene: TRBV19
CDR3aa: CATKLTGVRYNSPLHF

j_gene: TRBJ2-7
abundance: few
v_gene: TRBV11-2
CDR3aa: CASSLGQSPSYEQYF

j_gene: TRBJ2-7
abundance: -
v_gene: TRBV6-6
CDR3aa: CASSSTWTGDSEQYF

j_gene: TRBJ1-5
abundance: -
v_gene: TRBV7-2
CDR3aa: CASSLFGGSNQPQHF

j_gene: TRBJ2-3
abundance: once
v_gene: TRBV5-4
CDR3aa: CASSKLGLGGSTDTQYF

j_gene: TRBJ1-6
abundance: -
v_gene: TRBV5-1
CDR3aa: CASSQYTDSPLHF

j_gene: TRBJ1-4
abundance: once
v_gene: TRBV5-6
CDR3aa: CASSLPTNEKLFF

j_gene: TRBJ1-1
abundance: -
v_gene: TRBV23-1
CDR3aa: CASSQSLDANTEAFF